The clone carrying this T cell receptor (beta chain) showed up just a few times. What it binds is not known. This entry comes from a study of T cells in Graves' hyperthyroidism and ophthalmopathy. Study-wide results and limits: Ophthalmopathy cases were set apart from stable hyperthyroidism by a 13 V-J model.

What was amplified from RNA transcripts were TCR beta CDR3 regions. First-round RT-PCR with HTBI primers amplified the TCR CDR3 region. TCRdb re-called the multiplex PCR reads through MiXCR, storing one row per CDR3 protein. This table has 300,000 to 400,000 distinct CDR3 sequences, around 23% appearing once. This TCR was recovered from a woman between 45 and 60 years old with Graves' hyperthyroidism. Sequenced input: blood.

CDR3 DNA: TGTGCCAGCAGTTTATACAGTGAAGCTAACTATGGCTACACCTTC. Translated: CASSLYSEANYGYTF. V and J are TRBV28 and TRBJ1-2, with D unclear. Trimming pared 1 base from V and 0 bases from J, leaving 9 bases between. The germline V gene has CDR1 MDHEN and CDR2 SYDVKM. The CDR3 spans 15 residues.